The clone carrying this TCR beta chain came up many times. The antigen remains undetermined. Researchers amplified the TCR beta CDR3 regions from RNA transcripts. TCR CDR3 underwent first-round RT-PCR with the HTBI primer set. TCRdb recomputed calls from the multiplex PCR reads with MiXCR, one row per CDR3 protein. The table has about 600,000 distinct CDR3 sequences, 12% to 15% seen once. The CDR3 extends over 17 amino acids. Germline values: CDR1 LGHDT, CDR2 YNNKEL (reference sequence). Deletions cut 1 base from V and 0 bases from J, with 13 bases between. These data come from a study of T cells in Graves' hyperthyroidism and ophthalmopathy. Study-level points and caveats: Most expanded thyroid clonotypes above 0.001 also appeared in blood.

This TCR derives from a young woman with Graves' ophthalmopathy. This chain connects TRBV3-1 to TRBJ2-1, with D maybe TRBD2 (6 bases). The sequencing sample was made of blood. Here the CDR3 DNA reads TGTGCCAGCAGCCAAGTCTTTGCGGGGAGCTCCTACAATGAGCAGTTCTTC. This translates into CASSQVFAGSSYNEQFF.